This TCR beta chain stems from a study of cytomegalovirus exposure and HLA in healthy donors. General study findings and limits: There were over 150 TCR beta chains listed as cytomegalovirus-associated.

This CDR3 comprises 18 residues. Trimming took off 0 bases at V and 5 bases at J, with 22 bases between the two ends. In germline, CDR1 is LGHNA, CDR2 YNFKEQ. With respect to this clone: Its specificity is not known.

There were likely unrecorded immune exposures, though donors were nominally healthy when sampled. Primers: 60 Vbeta forward and 13 Jbeta reverse. Assay used: immunoSEQ multiplex PCR; TCRdb lists only in-frame clones, some missing. This sample yields 95,000 to 150,000 clones, of which 74% are seen a single time; approximately 4% belongs to the top ten. V and J are TRBV4-2 and TRBJ1-2; maybe TRBD1 (5 bases). The TCR originated in a man in his forties or fifties in good health and CMV-seropositive. The specimen sequenced was PBMCs. DNA of the CDR3: TGTGCCAGCAGCCAAGACTCCCCAACCAAGGGGTTTGGATATGGCTACACCTTC. Translation: CASSQDSPTKGFGYGYTF.